The T cell receptor beta chain under discussion was sequenced for a study of cytomegalovirus exposure and HLA in healthy donors. Overall study results and limits: Reported findings show TCR beta sequences accurately forecast HLA-A and HLA-B alleles in most subjects.

Germline-derived CDR1 and CDR2 are LNHNV and YYDKDF (reference sequence). The CDR3 consists of 15 residues. Trimming pared 6 bases from V and 2 bases from J, leaving 14 bases between. The PCR used 60 Vbeta and 13 Jbeta primers. TCRdb's copy holds only in-frame clones and misses some; the assay was immunoSEQ multiplex PCR. The sample gives about 120,000 clones, about 81% of which show up once; about 1.8% is in the top ten. With regard to this clone: The antigen is undetermined.

This chain connects TRBV15 to TRBJ1-5; D remains ambiguous. The clonotype was recovered from a man aged 35 to 55 in good health and CMV-seronegative. The specimen sequenced was PBMCs. The CDR3 DNA reads as TGTGCCACCAGAGGTGCCTTGGGCGGCAATCAGCCCCAGCATTTT. Translating gives CATRGALGGNQPQHF.